This TCR beta chain was captured in a study of control samples from healthy donors and cancer patients. The method was immunoSEQ multiplex PCR; TCRdb's version includes in-frame clones alone and lacks a portion of them. The sample consists of 150,000 to 200,000 clones, about 91% of them appearing once. The V and J ends lost 3 bases and 3 bases, in that order; junction bases with no gene match: 9. Germline values: CDR1 MDHEN, CDR2 SYDVKM. The CDR3 covers 16 residues. This chain connects TRBV28 to TRBJ1-1; 8 bases match TRBD1. This TCR came from a man aged 18 to 30 in good health. Sequenced sample: blood. The CDR3 region is CASSFLPGGVYTEAFF. The CDR3 DNA reads as TGTGCCAGCAGTTTTCTCCCAGGGGGCGTGTACACTGAAGCTTTCTTT.